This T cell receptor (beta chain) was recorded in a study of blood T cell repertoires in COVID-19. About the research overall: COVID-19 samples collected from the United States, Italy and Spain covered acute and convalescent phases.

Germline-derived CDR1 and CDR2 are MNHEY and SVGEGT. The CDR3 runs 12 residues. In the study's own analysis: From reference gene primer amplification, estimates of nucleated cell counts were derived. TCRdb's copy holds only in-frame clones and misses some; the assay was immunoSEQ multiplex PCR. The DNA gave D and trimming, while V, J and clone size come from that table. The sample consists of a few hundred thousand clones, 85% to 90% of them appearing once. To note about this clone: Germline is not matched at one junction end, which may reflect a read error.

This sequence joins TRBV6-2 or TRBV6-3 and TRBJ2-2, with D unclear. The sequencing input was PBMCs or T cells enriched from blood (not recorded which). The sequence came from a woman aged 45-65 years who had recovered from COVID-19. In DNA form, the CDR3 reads TGTGCCAGCAGCTCGAACAGCGGGGAGCTGTTTTTT. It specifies CASSSNSGELFF.